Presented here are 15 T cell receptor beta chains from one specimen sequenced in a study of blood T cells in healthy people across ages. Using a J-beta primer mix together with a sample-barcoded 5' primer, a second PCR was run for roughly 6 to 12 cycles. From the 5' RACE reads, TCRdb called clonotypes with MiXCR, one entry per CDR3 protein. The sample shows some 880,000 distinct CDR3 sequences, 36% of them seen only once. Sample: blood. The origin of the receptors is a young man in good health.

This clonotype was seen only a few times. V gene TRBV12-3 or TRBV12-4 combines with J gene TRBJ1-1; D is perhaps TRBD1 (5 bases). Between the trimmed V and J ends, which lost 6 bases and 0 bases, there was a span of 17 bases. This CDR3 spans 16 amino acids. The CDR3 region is CASSEVGGGMNTEAFF. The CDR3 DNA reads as TGTGCCAGCAGCGAGGTGGGGGGGGGTATGAACACTGAAGCTTTCTTT.

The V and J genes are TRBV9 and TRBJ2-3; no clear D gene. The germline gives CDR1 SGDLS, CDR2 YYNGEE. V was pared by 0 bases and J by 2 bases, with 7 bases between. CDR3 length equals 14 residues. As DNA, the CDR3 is TGTGCCAGCAGCGTAGTGGATCCCACAGATACGCAGTATTTT. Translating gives CASSVVDPTDTQYF.

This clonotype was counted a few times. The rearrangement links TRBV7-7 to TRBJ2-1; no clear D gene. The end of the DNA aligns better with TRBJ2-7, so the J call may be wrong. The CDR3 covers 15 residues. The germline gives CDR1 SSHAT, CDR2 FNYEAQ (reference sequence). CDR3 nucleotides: TGTGCCAGCAGCTTTGAGGTTGGCTCCTACAATGAGCAGTACTTC. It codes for CASSFEVGSYNEQYF.

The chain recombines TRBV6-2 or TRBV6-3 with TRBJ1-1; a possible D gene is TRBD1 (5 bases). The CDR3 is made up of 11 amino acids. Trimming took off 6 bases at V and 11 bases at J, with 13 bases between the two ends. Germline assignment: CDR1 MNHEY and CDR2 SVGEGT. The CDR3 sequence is CASRNGGEAFF. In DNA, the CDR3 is TGTGCCAGCAGGAATGGGGGAGAGGCTTTCTTT.

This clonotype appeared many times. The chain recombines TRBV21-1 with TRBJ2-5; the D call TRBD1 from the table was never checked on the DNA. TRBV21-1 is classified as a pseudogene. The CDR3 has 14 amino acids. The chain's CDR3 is CASSRQASQETQYF. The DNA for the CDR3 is TGTGCCAGCAGTCGACAGGCCTCGCAAGAGACCCAGTACTTC.

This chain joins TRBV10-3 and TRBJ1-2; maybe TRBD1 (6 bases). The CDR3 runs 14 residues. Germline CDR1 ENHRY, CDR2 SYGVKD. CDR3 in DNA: TGTGTCACCTATCCTACAGGGACGAACTATGGCTACACCTTC. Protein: CVTYPTGTNYGYTF.

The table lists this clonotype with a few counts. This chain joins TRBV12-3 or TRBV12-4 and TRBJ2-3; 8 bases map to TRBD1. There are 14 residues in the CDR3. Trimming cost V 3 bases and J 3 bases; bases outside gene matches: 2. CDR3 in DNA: TGTGCCAGCAGTTTCCAGGGGGCTACAGATACGCAGTATTTT. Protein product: CASSFQGATDTQYF.

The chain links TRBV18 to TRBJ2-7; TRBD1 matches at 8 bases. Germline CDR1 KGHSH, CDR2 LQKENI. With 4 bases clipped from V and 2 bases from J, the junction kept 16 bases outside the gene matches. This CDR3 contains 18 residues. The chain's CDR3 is CASSRNNPTGADAYEQYF. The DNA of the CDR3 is TGTGCCAGCTCACGGAACAACCCGACAGGGGCGGACGCCTACGAGCAGTACTTC.

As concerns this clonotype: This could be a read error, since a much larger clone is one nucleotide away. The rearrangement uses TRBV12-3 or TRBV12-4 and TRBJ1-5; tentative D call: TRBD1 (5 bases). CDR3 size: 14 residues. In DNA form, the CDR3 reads TGTGCCGGCAGTTTCTCAGGGCCAAATCAGCCCCAGCATTTT. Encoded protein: CAGSFSGPNQPQHF.

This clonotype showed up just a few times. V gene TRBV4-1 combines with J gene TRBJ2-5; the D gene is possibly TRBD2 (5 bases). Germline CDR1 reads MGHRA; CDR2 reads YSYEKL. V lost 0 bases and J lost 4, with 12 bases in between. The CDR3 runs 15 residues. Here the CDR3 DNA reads TGCGCCAGCAGCCAAGAAACGACGCGGGTAGAGACCCAGTACTTC. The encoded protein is CASSQETTRVETQYF.

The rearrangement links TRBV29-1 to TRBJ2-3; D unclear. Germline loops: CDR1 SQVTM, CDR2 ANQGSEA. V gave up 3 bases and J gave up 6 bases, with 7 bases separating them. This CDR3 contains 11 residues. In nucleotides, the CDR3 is TGCAGCGTTGATCATCGGGATACGCAGTATTTT. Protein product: CSVDHRDTQYF.

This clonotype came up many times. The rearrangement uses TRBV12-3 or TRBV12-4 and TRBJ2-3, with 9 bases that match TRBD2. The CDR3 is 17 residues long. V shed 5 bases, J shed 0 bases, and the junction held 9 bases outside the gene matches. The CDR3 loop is CASSPSRGGASTDTQYF. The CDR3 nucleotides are TGTGCCAGCAGTCCCTCTCGCGGGGGGGCTAGCACAGATACGCAGTATTTT.

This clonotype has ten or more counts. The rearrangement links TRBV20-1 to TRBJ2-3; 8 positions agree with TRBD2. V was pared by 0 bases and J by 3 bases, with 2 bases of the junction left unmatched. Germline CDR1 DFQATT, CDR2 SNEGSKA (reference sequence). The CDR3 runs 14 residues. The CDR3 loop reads CSARDPGGTDTQYF. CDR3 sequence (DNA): TGCAGTGCTAGAGATCCGGGAGGGACAGATACGCAGTATTTT.

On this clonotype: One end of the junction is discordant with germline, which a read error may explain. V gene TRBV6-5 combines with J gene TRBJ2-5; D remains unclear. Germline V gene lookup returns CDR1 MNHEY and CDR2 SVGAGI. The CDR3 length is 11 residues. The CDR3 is CVSSRQETQYF. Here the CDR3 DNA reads TGTGTCAGCAGTAGACAAGAGACCCAGTACTTC.

The CDR3 is CASIGPRNSPLHF. Here the CDR3 DNA reads TGTGCCAGTATTGGTCCAAGGAATTCACCCCTCCACTTT. The chain combines TRBV19 with TRBJ1-6; D gene ambiguous. The CDR3 is 13 amino acids. CDR1 LNHDA and CDR2 SQIVND come from the germline V gene (reference sequence). With 7 bases removed from V and 7 bases from J, the gap between germline ends came to 11 bases.